The 4 T cell receptor beta chains given below trace back to one sample, sequenced in a study of blood T cell repertoires in COVID-19 (dated by TCRdb to 2018 to 2021). Library method: the immunoSEQ multiplex PCR assay. What TCRdb holds here is the immuneACCESS table cut down to in-frame rearrangements. Part of the clones is not present; checked against another copy, under half of the missing clones reflect an unresolved V gene, and the others are unexplained. This sample comprises about 300,000 clones, around 86% of them detected only once. The top ten constitute 1.5% of the sample. The specimen was peripheral blood. These receptors all stem from a woman aged 40 to 50 who had recovered from COVID-19.

The V gene is TRBV6-6, the J gene TRBJ2-2; D call uncertain. The germline V gene encodes CDR1 MNHNY and CDR2 SVGAGI (reference sequence). The germline V and J ends were trimmed by 0 bases and 7 bases, with 6 bases remaining between them. This CDR3 is built from 13 residues. CDR3 bases: TGTGCCAGCAGTTACTCGAGGCACGGGGAGCTGTTTTTT. Encoded protein: CASSYSRHGELFF.

This clone was counted a single time. The chain carries TRBV7-9 and TRBJ1-1; D gene uncertain. Germline V gene lookup returns CDR1 SEHNR and CDR2 FQNEAQ (reference sequence). V was shortened by 5 bases and J by 4 bases, with 14 bases between the two germline ends. CDR3 size: 14 residues. CDR3 sequence (DNA): TGTGCCAGCAGCGCCCTTGGAGGCAGCACTGAAGCTTTCTTT. This sequence encodes CASSALGGSTEAFF.

The V call is TRBV2, the J call TRBJ2-7; no reliable D call. This CDR3 is built from 14 residues. Germline CDR1 reads SNHLY; CDR2 reads FYNNEI. The germline V and J ends were trimmed by 2 bases and 2 bases, with 10 bases remaining between them. In DNA form, the CDR3 reads TGTGCCAGCAGTGAATTCAGGTTTCCCTACGAGCAGTACTTC. Protein sequence: CASSEFRFPYEQYF.

V gene TRBV6-5 combines with J gene TRBJ2-7; 8 positions agree with TRBD1. Germline trimming cut 6 bases from V and 3 bases from J; bases unmatched to any gene: 4. This CDR3 contains 13 residues. From germline, CDR1 is MNHEY and CDR2 SVGAGI. CDR3 nucleotide sequence: TGTGCCAGCAGGCCCGGACAGGGCTACGAGCAGTACTTC. Protein sequence: CASRPGQGYEQYF.